This TCR gamma chain was profiled in a study of Vδ1+ human thymocytes. About this clone: Its cognate antigen is unknown.

Findings and limits, study-wide: Thymic delta-chain repertoires held 15% to 20% Vdelta2 sequences and few Vdelta3, despite high sort purity. In the thymus, TRG and TRD repertoires looked highly polyclonal with Gaussian CDR3 lengths. Unexpected Vdelta2 sequences could cause misinterpretation of bulk repertoire data.

V lost 5 bases and J lost 7; bases outside the gene matches: 8. The CDR3 runs 12 residues. Germline values: CDR1 EGSNGY, CDR2 YDSYNSKV. Extracted RNA was reverse transcribed into cDNA. Multiplex PCR used pooled V-gene forward primers and a constant-region reverse primer to amplify CDR3s. TCRdb processed the multiplex PCR reads again with the CATT caller. The sample carries 36,000 or so gamma-chain clones, 20% recorded once. The rearrangement links TRGV2 to TRGJ1 or TRGJ2. The clonotype comes from a girl less than two years old who had congenital heart surgery. Sequencing was performed on Vdelta1+ gamma-delta thymocytes from the thymus. Stated subset: FACS-sorted CD3+ TCRalphabeta- TCRVdelta1+ TCRVdelta2- thymocytes. CDR3 coding DNA: TGTGCCACCTGGGGTTTAGGGTATAAGAAACTCTTT. Translated, it gives CATWGLGYKKLF.